The next 12 T cell receptor beta chains were all read from a single sample in a study of T cells in Graves' hyperthyroidism and ophthalmopathy (dated by TCRdb to between 2018 and 2020). Libraries came from multiplex PCR. TCRdb shows the sequencer as Illumina HiSeq 2000. TCR beta CDR3 regions were amplified from RNA transcripts. The first round of RT-PCR for the TCR CDR3 was performed with the HTBI primer set and the Qiagen OneStep RT-PCR kit. TCRdb itself trimmed the public reads at Q25 with fastp, ran MiXCR and retained productive beta chains. Each CDR3 protein gets just one entry, which takes the most common genes and DNA from the rows behind it. The sample table lists hundreds of thousands of distinct CDR3 sequences, approximately 25% of them with a count of one. The top ten hold 10% to 12% of the sample. Sequences were obtained from blood. The receptor source for this set is a woman in her twenties or thirties with Graves' ophthalmopathy.

The gene calls are TRBV2 and TRBJ2-7; 10 nucleotides align to TRBD2. V dropped 8 bases and J dropped 3; count of bases not matched to a gene: 4. The CDR3 is 13 residues long. The germline V gene encodes CDR1 SNHLY and CDR2 FYNNEI. The CDR3 here is CASLASGSYEQYF. CDR3 coding DNA: TGTGCCAGCCTCGCTAGCGGGAGCTACGAGCAGTACTTC.

This clonotype was counted a single time. The chain couples TRBV30 to TRBJ1-1; tentatively, D is TRBD1 (5 bases). Germline V CDR1 and CDR2: GTSNPN, SVGIG (reference sequence). Trimming took off 4 bases at V and 4 bases at J, with 16 bases between the two ends. The CDR3 totals 14 residues. The CDR3 sequence is CAWKPGGGGTEAFF. Written as DNA, the CDR3 is TGTGCCTGGAAACCCGGGGGGGGAGGCACTGAAGCTTTCTTT.

This clonotype was recorded at least ten times. The chain employs TRBV20-1 and TRBJ2-7, with 9 bases that match TRBD2. J lost 1 base, V lost 6 bases, and 16 bases had no gene match. The CDR3 consists of 17 residues. Germline CDR1 and CDR2: DFQATT and SNEGSKA (reference sequence). The CDR3 coding sequence is TGCAGTGCCGTCGGACTAGCGAGTCGGTTGCAATCCTACGAGCAGTACTTC. It is translated as CSAVGLASRLQSYEQYF.

This clonotype occurred many times. The rearrangement links TRBV3-1 to TRBJ1-2, with D uncertain. CDR1 and CDR2 from the germline V gene are LGHDT and YNNKEL (reference sequence). V lost 6 bases and J lost 4, with 18 bases in between. The CDR3 runs to 15 residues. CDR3 amino acids: CASRLTYRGAYGYTF. CDR3 nucleotides: TGTGCCAGCAGGCTGACCTATCGCGGAGCCTATGGCTACACCTTC.

The chain links TRBV7-2 to TRBJ1-5; no firm D call. Looked up from germline, CDR1 is SGHTA and CDR2 is FQGNSA. There are 15 residues in the CDR3. V lost 5 bases, J lost 3 bases, and 14 bases lay in between. As DNA, the CDR3 is TGTGCCAGCAGCCCGGAGGCGGGCCCCAATCAGCCCCAGCATTTT. This gives the protein CASSPEAGPNQPQHF.

This clonotype was counted at least ten times. The rearrangement joins TRBV6-5 to TRBJ2-7; D gene uncertain. V lost 8 bases and J lost 2, with 13 bases in between. The CDR3 extends over 13 amino acids. Germline loops: CDR1 MNHEY, CDR2 SVGAGI. CDR3 region: CASGRNRAYEQYF. The DNA of the CDR3 is TGTGCCAGCGGGCGGAATAGGGCCTACGAGCAGTACTTC.

This rearrangement joins TRBV27 to TRBJ2-6, with D uncertain. Germline V gene sequence: CDR1 MNHEY, CDR2 SMNVEV (reference sequence). This CDR3 contains 14 residues. V lost 1 base and J 6 bases, leaving 7 bases between the germline ends. CDR3 amino acids: CASSLWGEANVLTF. The CDR3 DNA follows: TGTGCCAGCAGTTTATGGGGTGAGGCCAACGTCCTGACTTTC.

The CDR3 is CASSQTGQNTEAFF. CDR3 nucleotides: TGTGCCAGCAGCCAAACTGGGCAGAACACTGAAGCTTTCTTT. The chain uses TRBV7-3 and TRBJ1-1, with D hard to call. CDR1 is SGHTA and CDR2 is FQGTGA in the germline V gene. The CDR3 runs 14 residues. V dropped 5 bases and J dropped 1 base, with 11 bases sitting between them.

This clonotype turned up a few times. The chain combines TRBV10-3 with TRBJ2-5; TRBD1 agrees at 7 bases. Germline values: CDR1 ENHRY, CDR2 SYGVKD. The CDR3 sequence is 13 residues long. Trimming cost V 4 bases and J 5 bases; bases outside gene matches: 4. In nucleotides, the CDR3 is TGTGCCATCAGTGGGGACAGTTTCGAGACCCAGTACTTC. Its protein product is CAISGDSFETQYF.

The sample holds many counts of this clonotype. The chain carries TRBV9 and TRBJ2-5; D is possibly TRBD1 or TRBD2 (5 bases each). The CDR3 runs 13 residues. V was shortened by 5 bases and J by 2 bases, with 10 bases between the two germline ends. Germline V gives CDR1 SGDLS, CDR2 YYNGEE. In DNA, the CDR3 is TGTGCCAGCAGTGCTGGGGGACAAGAGACCCAGTACTTC. Residues: CASSAGGQETQYF.

This clonotype came up many times. The chain has TRBV12-3 or TRBV12-4 and TRBJ2-7; 9 bases are a match to TRBD1. The trim removed 5 bases at V and 2 bases at J, leaving 4 bases unmatched. This CDR3 is 14 amino acids long. CDR3 region: CASSTGGAPYEQYF. For the CDR3, the DNA is TGTGCCAGCAGTACAGGGGGCGCGCCCTACGAGCAGTACTTC.

Remarks on this clonotype: Its ends do not fully match the called genes, so a read error is possible. The V call is TRBV28, the J call TRBJ2-7, with D perhaps matching TRBD2 (7 bases). Germline CDR1 reads MDHEN; CDR2 reads SYDVKM. There are 12 residues in the CDR3. CDR3 in amino acids: CASNFGGGEQNF. CDR3 DNA sequence: TGTGCCAGCAACTTTGGGGGGGGCGAGCAGAACTTC.